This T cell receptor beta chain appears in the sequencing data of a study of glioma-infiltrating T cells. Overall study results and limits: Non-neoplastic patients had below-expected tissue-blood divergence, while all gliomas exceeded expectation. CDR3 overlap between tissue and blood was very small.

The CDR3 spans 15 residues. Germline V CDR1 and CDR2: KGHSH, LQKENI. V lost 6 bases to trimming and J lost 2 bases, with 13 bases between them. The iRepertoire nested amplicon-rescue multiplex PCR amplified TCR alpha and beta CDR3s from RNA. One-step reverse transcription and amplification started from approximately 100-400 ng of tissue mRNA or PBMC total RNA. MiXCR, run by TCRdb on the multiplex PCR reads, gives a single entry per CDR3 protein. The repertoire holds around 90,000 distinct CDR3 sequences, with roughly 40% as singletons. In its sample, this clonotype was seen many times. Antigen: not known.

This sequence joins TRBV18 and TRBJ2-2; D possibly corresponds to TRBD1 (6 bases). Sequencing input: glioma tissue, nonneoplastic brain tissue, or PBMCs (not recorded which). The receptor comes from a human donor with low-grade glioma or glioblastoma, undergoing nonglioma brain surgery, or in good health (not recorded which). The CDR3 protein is CASSLGADNTGELFF. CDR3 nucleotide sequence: TGTGCCAGCTCCCTGGGGGCGGACAACACCGGGGAGCTGTTTTTT.